This T cell receptor (beta chain) was observed in a study of blood T cell repertoires in COVID-19. Germline V gene lookup returns CDR1 SGHDT and CDR2 YYEEEE. The J segment lost 6 bases and the V segment lost 3 bases, leaving 5 bases of the junction unmatched. The CDR3 is 14 residues long. In the authors' workflow: The assay estimated nucleated cells by amplifying reference gene primers. This table comes from immunoSEQ multiplex PCR, and its TCRdb copy is limited to in-frame clones, with some not included. The DNA gave D and trimming, while V, J and clone size come from that table. The data hold about 75,000 clones, with around 89% observed a single time.

The sequenced material came from peripheral blood. V is TRBV5-6 and J is TRBJ2-2; 7 nucleotides agree with TRBD2. The TCR comes from a human donor in a cohort sampled during active COVID-19. CDR3 nucleotides: TGTGCCAGCAGCTATCGGGGAGGGGCCGGGGAGCTGTTTTTT. Translating it yields CASSYRGGAGELFF.